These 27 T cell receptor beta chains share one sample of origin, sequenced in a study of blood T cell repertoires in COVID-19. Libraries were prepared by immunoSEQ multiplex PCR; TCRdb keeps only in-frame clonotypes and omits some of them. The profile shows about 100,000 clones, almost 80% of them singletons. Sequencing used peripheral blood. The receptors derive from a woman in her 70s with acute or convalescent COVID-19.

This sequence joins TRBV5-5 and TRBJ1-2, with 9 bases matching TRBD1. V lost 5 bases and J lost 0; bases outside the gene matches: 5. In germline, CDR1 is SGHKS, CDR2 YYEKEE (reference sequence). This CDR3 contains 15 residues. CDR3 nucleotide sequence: TGTGCCAGCAGAACCGGGACAGGGACTAACTATGGCTACACCTTC. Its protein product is CASRTGTGTNYGYTF.

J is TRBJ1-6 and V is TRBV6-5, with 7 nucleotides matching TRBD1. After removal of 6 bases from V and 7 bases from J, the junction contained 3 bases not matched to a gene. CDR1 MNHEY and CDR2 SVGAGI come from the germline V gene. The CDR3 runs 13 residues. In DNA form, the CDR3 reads TGTGCCAGCAGAAGGGGGCAGAATTCACCCCTCCACTTT. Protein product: CASRRGQNSPLHF.

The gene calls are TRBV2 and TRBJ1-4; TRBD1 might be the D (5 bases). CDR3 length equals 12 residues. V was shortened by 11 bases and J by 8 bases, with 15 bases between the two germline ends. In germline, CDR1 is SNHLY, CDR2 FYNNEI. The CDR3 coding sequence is TGTGCCGGGGGTACGGGAGGCGAAAAACTGTTTTTT. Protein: CAGGTGGEKLFF.

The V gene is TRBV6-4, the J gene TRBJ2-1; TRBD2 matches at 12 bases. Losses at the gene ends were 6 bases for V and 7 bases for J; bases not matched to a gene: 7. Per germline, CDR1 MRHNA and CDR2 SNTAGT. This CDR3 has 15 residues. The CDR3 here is CASSPFGLAGNEQFF. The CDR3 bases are TGTGCCAGCAGCCCCTTTGGACTAGCGGGGAATGAGCAGTTCTTC.

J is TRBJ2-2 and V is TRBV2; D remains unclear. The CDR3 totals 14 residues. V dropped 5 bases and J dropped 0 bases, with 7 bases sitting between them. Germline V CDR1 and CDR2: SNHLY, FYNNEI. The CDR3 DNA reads TGTGCCAGCAGTCTGACTGCGAACACCGGGGAGCTGTTTTTT. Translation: CASSLTANTGELFF.

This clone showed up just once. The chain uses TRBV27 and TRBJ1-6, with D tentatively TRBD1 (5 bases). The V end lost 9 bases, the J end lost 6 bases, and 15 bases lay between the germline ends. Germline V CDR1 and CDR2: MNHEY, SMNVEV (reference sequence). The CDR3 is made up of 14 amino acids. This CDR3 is CASGRGSFNSPLHF. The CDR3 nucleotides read TGTGCCAGTGGAAGGGGCAGCTTTAATTCACCCCTCCACTTT.

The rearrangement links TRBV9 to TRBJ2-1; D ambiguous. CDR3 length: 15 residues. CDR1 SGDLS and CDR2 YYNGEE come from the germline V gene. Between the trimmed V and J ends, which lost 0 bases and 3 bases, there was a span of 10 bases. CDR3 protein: CASSVGAVSYNEQFF. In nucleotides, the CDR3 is TGTGCCAGCAGCGTAGGGGCAGTAAGCTACAATGAGCAGTTCTTC. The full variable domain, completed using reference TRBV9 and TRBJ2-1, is DSGVTQTPKHLITATGQRVTLRCSPRSGDLSVYWYQQSLDQGLQFLIQYYNGEERAKGNILERFSAQQFPDLHSELNLSSLELGDSALYFCASSVGAVSYNEQFFGPGTRLTVL.

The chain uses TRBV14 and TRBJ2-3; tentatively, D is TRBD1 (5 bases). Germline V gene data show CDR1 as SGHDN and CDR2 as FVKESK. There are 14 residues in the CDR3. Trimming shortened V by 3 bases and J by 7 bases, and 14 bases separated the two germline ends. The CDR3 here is CASSQGLEDYTQYF. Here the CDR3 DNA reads TGTGCCAGCAGCCAGGGGCTAGAGGATTATACGCAGTATTTT.

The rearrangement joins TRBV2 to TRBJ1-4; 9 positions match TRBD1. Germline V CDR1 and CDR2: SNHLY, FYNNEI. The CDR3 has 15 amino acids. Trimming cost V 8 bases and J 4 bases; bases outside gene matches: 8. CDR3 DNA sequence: TGTGCCAGCCTGGGGACAGGGTTTAATAATGAAAAACTGTTTTTT. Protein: CASLGTGFNNEKLFF.

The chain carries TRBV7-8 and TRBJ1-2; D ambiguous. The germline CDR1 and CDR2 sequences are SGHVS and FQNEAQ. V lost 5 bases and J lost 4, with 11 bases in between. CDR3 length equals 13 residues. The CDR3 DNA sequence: TGTGCCAGCAGCCGCGGGGAACCCTATGGCTACACCTTC. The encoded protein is CASSRGEPYGYTF.

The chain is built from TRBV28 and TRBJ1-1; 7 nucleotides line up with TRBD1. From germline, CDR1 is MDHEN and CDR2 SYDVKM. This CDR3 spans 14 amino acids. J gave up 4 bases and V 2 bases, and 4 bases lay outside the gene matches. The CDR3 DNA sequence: TGTGCCAGCAGTTTAGACAGGGTCGGCACTGAAGCTTTCTTT. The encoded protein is CASSLDRVGTEAFF.

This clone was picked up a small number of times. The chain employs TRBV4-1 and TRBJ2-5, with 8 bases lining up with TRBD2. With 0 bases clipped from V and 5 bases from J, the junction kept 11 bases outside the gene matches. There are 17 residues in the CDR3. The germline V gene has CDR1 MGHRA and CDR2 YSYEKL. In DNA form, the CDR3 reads TGCGCCAGCAGCCAAGATCGGAACGGGGGGGCAGGTGAGACCCAGTACTTC. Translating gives CASSQDRNGGAGETQYF.

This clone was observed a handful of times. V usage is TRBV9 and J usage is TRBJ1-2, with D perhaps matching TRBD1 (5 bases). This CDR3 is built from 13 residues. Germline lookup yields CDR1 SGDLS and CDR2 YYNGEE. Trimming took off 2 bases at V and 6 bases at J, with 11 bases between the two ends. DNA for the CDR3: TGTGCCAGCAGCGTGACAGTCGAGAATGGCTACACCTTC. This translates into CASSVTVENGYTF. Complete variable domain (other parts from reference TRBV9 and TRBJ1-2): DSGVTQTPKHLITATGQRVTLRCSPRSGDLSVYWYQQSLDQGLQFLIQYYNGEERAKGNILERFSAQQFPDLHSELNLSSLELGDSALYFCASSVTVENGYTFGSGTRLTVV.

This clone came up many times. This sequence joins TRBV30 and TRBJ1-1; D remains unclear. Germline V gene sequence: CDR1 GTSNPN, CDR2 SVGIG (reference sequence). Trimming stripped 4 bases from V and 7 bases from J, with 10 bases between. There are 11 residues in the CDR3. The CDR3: CAWTWTGEAFF. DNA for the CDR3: TGTGCCTGGACTTGGACTGGTGAAGCTTTCTTT. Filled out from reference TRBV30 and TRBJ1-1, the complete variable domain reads SQTIHQWPATLVQPVGSPLSLECTVEGTSNPNLYWYRQAAGRGLQLLFYSVGIGQISSEVPQNLSASRPQDRQFILSSKKLLLSDSGFYLCAWTWTGEAFFGQGTRLTVV.

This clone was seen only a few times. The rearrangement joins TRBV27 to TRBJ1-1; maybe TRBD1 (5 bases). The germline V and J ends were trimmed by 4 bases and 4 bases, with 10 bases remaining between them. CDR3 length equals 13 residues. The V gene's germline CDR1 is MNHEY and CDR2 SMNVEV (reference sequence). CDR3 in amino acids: CASSSIRATEAFF. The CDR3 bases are TGTGCCAGCAGTTCCATCAGGGCCACTGAAGCTTTCTTT.

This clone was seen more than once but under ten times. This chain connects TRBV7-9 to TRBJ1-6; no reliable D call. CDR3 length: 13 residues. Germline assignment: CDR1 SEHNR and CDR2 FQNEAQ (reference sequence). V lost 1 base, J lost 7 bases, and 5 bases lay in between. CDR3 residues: CASSLDGNSPLHF. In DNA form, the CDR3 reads TGTGCCAGCAGCTTAGACGGGAATTCACCCCTCCACTTT.

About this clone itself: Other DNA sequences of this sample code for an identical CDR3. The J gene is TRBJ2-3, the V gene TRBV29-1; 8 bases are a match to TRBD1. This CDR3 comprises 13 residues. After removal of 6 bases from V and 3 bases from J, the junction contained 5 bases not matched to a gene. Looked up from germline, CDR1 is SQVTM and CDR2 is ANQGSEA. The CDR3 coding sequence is TGCAGCGTGGGACAGGCAAGTACAGATACGCAGTATTTT. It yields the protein CSVGQASTDTQYF.

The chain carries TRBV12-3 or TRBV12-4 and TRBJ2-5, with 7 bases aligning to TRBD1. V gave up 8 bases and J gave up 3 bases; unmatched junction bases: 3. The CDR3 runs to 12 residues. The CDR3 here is CASGDREETQYF. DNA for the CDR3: TGTGCCAGCGGAGACAGGGAAGAGACCCAGTACTTC.

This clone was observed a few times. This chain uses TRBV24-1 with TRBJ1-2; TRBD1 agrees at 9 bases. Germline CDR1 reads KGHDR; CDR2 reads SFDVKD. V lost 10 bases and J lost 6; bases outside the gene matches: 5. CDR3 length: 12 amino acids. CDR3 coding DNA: TGTGCCACAGGGGACAGGGAGAATGGCTACACCTTC. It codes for CATGDRENGYTF.

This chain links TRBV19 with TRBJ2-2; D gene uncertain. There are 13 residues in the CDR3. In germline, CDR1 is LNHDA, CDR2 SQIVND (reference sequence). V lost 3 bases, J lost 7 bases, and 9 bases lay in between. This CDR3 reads CASSMSVYGELFF. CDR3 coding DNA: TGTGCCAGTAGTATGTCCGTTTACGGGGAGCTGTTTTTT.

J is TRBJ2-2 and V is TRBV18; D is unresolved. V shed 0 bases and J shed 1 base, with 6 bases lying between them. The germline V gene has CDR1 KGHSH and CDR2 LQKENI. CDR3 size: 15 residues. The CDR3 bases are TGTGCCAGCTCACCACCCAGTGGGAACACCGGGGAGCTGTTTTTT. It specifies CASSPPSGNTGELFF. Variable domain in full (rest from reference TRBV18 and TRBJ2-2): NAGVMQNPRHLVRRRGQEARLRCSPMKGHSHVYWYRQLPEEGLKFMVYLQKENIIDESGMPKERFSAEFPKEGPSILRIQQVVRGDSAAYFCASSPPSGNTGELFFGEGSRLTVL.

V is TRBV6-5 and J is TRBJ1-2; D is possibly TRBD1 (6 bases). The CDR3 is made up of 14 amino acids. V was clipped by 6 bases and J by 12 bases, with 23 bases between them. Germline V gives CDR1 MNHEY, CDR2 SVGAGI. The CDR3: CASRKKEGGPGHTF. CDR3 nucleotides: TGTGCCAGCAGAAAAAAGGAAGGGGGACCAGGTCACACCTTC.

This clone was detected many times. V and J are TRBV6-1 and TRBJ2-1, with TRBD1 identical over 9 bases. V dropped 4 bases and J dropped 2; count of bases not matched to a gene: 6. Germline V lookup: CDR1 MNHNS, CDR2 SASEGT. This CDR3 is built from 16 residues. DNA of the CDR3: TGTGCCAGCAGTGCACTAACAGGGGGCGCCTACAATGAGCAGTTCTTC. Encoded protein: CASSALTGGAYNEQFF.

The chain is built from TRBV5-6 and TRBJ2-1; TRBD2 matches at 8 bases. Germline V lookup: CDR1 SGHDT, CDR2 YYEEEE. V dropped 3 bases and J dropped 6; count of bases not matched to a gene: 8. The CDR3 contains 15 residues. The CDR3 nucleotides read TGTGCCAGCAGCTACTTAGCGGGGCCAATCAATGAGCAGTTCTTC. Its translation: CASSYLAGPINEQFF.

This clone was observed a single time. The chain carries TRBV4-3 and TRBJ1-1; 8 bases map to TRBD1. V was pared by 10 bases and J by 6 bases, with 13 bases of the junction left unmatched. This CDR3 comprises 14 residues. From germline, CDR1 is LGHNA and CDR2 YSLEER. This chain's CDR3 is CATRDRTSVAEAFF. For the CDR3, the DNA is TGCGCCACCAGGGACAGGACTTCAGTAGCTGAAGCTTTCTTT.

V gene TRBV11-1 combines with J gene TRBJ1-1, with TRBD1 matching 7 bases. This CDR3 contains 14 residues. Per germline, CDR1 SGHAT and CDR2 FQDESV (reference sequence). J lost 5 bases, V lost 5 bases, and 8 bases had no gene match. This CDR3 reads CASSPGQAGTEAFF. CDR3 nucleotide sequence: TGTGCCAGCAGCCCCGGACAGGCGGGGACTGAAGCTTTCTTT.

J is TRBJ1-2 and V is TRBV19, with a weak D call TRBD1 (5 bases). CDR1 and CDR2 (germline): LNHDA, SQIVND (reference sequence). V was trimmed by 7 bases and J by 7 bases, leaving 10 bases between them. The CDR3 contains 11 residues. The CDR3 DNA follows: TGTGCCAGTAAACAGGCTGGTGGCTACACCTTC. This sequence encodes CASKQAGGYTF.